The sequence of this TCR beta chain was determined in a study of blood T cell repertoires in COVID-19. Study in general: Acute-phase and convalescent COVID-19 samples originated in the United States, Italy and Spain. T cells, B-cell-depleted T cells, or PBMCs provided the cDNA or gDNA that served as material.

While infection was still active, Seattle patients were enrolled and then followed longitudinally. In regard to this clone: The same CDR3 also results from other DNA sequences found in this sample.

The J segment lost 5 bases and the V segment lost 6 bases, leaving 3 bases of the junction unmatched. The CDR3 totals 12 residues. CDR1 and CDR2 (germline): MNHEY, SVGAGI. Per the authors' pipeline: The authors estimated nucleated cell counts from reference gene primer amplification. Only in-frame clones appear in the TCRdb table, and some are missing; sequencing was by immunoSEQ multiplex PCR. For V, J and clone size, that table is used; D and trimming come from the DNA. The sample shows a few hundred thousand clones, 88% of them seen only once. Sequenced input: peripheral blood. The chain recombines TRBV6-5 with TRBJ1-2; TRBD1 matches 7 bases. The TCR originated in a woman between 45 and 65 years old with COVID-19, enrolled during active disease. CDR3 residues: CASSPQGYGYTF. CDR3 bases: TGTGCCAGCAGCCCACAGGGGTATGGCTACACCTTC.